This entry describes one T cell receptor (beta chain). The CDR3 is 15 residues long. Per the germline V gene, CDR1 is MNHEY and CDR2 is SVGAGI. The ends were cut back, 5 bases at V and 2 bases at J, with 14 bases in the middle. These data come from a study of PD-L1 blockade in urothelial cancer. Time point described: pretreatment peripheral blood. Data came from immunoSEQ multiplex PCR; TCRdb stores just in-frame clones and leaves some out. The sample shows roughly 39,000 clones, 80% to 95% of them seen only once. The J gene is TRBJ2-3, the V gene TRBV6-5, with D possibly TRBD2 on 6 matching bases. The receptor was isolated from a woman between 55 and 75 years old with urothelial cancer. Here the sequenced sample was PBMCs, taken around atezolizumab (anti-PD-L1) treatment. The chain's CDR3 is CASSLISGVTDTQYF. The DNA for the CDR3 is TGTGCCAGCAGTCTGATTAGCGGAGTCACAGATACGCAGTATTTT.